The present TCR beta chain was sequenced within a study of blood T cell repertoires in COVID-19. Some clones are missing from TCRdb's copy, which holds only in-frame ones; the method was immunoSEQ multiplex PCR. The sample includes some 220,000 clones, around 83% of them seen just once. Germline V lookup: CDR1 SQVTM, CDR2 ANQGSEA. Trimming removed 3 bases from V and 5 bases from J; junction bases left unmatched: 3. The CDR3 spans 12 residues. V is TRBV29-1 and J is TRBJ1-2; 7 bases are a match to TRBD1. This receptor was identified in a woman aged 35 to 49 with acute COVID-19. The sample consisted of PBMCs or T cells enriched from blood (not recorded which). The DNA for the CDR3 is TGCAGCGTTGAGGGGACAGTTTATGGCTACACCTTC. Translated, it gives CSVEGTVYGYTF.